The entry below gives a single T cell receptor beta chain sequence along with its context. This sample stems from a study of shared clonotypes between healthy human individuals. Terminally differentiated effector memory CD45RA+ cells were excluded from the naive CD8 cells, which were CD45RO-negative and positively selected for CCR7. Measured with immunoSEQ multiplex PCR; TCRdb has only the in-frame clones, and not every one. The sample has roughly 2,000,000 clones, approximately 92% seen once. This CDR3 has 14 residues. The ends were cut back, 2 bases at V and 6 bases at J, with 12 bases in the middle. In germline, CDR1 is SEHNR, CDR2 FQNEAQ (reference sequence).

The sequence derives from a man younger than 30 in good health. Some clones in this sample may be carry-over from other donors' samples. Sequencing input: naive CD8+ T cells from PBMCs. V and J are TRBV7-9 and TRBJ2-3; D not resolved. The CDR3 nucleotides are TGTGCCAGCAGCTTATCCCTTACTGGGGATACGCAGTATTTT. Translated: CASSLSLTGDTQYF.